This T cell receptor (beta chain) was identified in a study of OX40 agonist ivuxolimab in advanced cancers. About the study: An agonistic anti-OX40 (CD134) antibody, ivuxolimab, was used to treat the patients. Findings and limits, study-wide: At doses 0.1 to 3.0 mg/kg, CD4+ and CD8+ clones expanded. CD8+ T cells showed, on average, more clonal expansion than CD4+ cells.

As for this clone: As yet, its antigen is unknown. The germline gene is not matched at one end of the junction; a read error may be the cause.

The CDR3 consists of 15 residues. Germline lookup yields CDR1 MGHRA and CDR2 YSYEKL. Clones were sequenced by immunoSEQ multiplex PCR, and TCRdb holds only the in-frame ones, with some missing. The data show 30,000 to 40,000 clones, around 80% seen once. Sample: CD4+ or CD8+ T cells sorted from blood, taken in a trial of the OX40 agonist ivuxolimab. This sequence joins TRBV4-1 and TRBJ2-3; 9 nucleotides match TRBD2. The source of this sequence is an adult with an advanced solid tumor such as melanoma, head and neck, liver or kidney cancer. The CDR3 DNA reads as TGCGCCAGCAGCCAAGGACTAGCGGAGACAGGTACGCAGTATTTT. This encodes CASSQGLAETGTQYF.